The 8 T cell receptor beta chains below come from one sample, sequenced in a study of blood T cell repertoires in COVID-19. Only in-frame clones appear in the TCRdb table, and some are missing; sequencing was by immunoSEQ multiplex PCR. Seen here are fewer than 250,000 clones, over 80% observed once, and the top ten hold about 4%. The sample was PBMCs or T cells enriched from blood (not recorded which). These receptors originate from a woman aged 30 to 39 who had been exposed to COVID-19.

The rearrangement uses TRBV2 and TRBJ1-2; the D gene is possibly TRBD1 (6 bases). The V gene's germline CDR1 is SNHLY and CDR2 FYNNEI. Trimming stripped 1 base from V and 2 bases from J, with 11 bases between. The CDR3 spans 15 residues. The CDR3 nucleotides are TGTGCCAGCAGTGAAGGGGGAGGGGGAAACTATGGCTACACCTTC. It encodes CASSEGGGGNYGYTF.

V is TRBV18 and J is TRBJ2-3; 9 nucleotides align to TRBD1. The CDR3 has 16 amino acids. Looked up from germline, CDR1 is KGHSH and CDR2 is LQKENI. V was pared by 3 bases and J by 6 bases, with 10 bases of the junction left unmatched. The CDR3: CASSPLKQGATDTQYF. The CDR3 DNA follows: TGTGCCAGCTCACCGCTCAAACAGGGGGCGACGGATACGCAGTATTTT.

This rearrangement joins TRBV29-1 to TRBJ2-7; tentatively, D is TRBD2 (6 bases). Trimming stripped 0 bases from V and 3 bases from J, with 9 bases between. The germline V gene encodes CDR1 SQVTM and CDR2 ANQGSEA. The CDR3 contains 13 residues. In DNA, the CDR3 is TGCAGCGTTGAAGAGGGGACTTACTACGAGCAGTACTTC. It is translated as CSVEEGTYYEQYF.

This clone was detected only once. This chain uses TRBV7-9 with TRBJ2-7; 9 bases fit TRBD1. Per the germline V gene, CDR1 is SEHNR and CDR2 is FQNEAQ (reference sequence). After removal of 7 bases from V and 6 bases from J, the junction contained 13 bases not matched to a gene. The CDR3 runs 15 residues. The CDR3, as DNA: TGTGCCAGCACCCCAATCTCGGGACAGGGTAGCGAGCAGTACTTC. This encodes CASTPISGQGSEQYF.

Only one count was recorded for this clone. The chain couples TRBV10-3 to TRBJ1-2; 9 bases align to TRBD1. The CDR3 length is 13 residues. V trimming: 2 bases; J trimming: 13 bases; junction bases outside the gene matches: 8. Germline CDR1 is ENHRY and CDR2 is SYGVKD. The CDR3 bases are TGTGCCATCAGTGAGCCCCCGGGACAGGGTAGCACCTTC. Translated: CAISEPPGQGSTF.

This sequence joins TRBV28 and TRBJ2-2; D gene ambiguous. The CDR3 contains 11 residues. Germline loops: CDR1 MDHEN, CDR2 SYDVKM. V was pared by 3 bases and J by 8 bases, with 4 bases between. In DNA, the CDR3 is TGTGCCAGCAGTTTTGCGGGGGAGCTGTTTTTT. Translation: CASSFAGELFF.

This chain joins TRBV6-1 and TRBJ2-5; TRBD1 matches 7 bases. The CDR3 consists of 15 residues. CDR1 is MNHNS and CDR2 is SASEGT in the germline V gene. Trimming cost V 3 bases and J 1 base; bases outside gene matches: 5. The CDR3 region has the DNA TGTGCCAGCAGTGATTACAGGGGAGCCCAAGAGACCCAGTACTTC. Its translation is CASSDYRGAQETQYF.

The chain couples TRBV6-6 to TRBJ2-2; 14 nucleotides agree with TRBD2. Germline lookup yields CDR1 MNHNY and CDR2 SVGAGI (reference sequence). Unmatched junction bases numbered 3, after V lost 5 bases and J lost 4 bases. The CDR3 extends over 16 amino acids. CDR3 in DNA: TGTGCCAGCAGTCCTGGGACTAGCGGGAGCACCGGGGAGCTGTTTTTT. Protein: CASSPGTSGSTGELFF.